This T cell receptor beta chain was profiled in a study of shared clonotypes between healthy human individuals (dated by TCRdb to 2018 to 2020). Turning to the overall study: A few men and two women, aged 18 to 49 years, made up the cohort. Each donor's leukapheresis produced roughly between about 0.8 and 8.9 billion PBMCs. To increase sequencing depth and limit assay-specific biases, different laboratories used diverse techniques to prepare libraries and sequence TCR repertoires. Blood TCR repertoires of about 5 healthy adults were deeply sequenced to estimate repertoire size and the extent of clonotype sharing between individuals. On the study overall, not on this receptor specifically: Sampling was restricted to blood, and TCR repertoires in tissues likely differ from the TCR repertoires found in blood. Based on pairwise subsampling, the degree of clonotype sharing among donors was expected to be affected by sequencing depth. The genetic and exposure-history diversity represented was limited by the small number of donors.

Donors were healthy HIV-negative adults with no recently reported acute infections or vaccinations. Every donor was a Caucasian adult living in Nashville, Tennessee, USA. For unsorted samples, roughly 91 million PBMCs were counted, and genomic DNA was extracted using the QIAamp DNA Blood Mini kit. After blood collection by leukapheresis, PBMCs were isolated using Ficoll-Histopaque density gradient centrifugation and then cryopreserved in the vapor phase of liquid nitrogen. From the cysteine up to the phenylalanine, the CDR3 has a length of 16 residues. CDR3 DNA only is kept here, 48 bases in frame from base 1. After removal of 2 bases from V and 6 bases from J, the junction retains 9 bases not matched to a gene. The germline V gene sets CDR1 to KGHSH and CDR2 to LQKENI. Remarks on this clone: Its antigen remains undetermined. The input lacks base qualities; no much larger clone sits a single base away.

Using the deep immunoSEQ assay, multiplex PCR amplified TCR CDR3 regions from genomic DNA. For each cell subset, the extracted genomic DNA was distributed evenly across all wells of several immunoSEQ 96-well plates, and each plate served as one replicate. Each replicate PCR for unsorted PBMC received 250 to 300 ng genomic DNA, equal to about 30,000 T cell genomes. Ten immunoSEQ deep assay plates were used to sequence the unsorted PBMC genomic DNA. Purified libraries were quantified with a Qubit 3.0 fluorometer, sized on a Bioanalyzer 2100, and re-quantified with the KAPA Library Quantification kit. Every immunoSEQ 96-well plate was sequenced on a separate single-read 150-cycle Illumina NextSeq 550 flow cell. The paper's processing steps were these. Because the immunoSEQ output included only junctional sequences and no quality scores, the filtering could not be the same as the filtering used for full-length reads. Sequences were annotated with PyIR, a Python wrapper for IgBLAST v1.9, and V/J genes and CDR3 were assigned using IMGT germline references. Reads were removed for weak V/J assignments (E-value above 1e-6), missing CDR3, stop codons, out-of-frame junctions, or ambiguous translated residues. V3J clonotypes were defined as sequences sharing the same inferred V gene, J gene, and CDR3 amino acid sequence. The percentage overlap between two repertoires was calculated by dividing the number of shared unique clonotypes by the size of the smaller repertoire. Three approaches were used to assess repertoire richness: RTK rarefaction, the Chao1 estimator, and Recon v2.1 estimates of unobserved clonotypes. Imported from immuneACCESS, the table was reduced by TCRdb to in-frame sequences with V and J called. These copies leave out some clones; in studies compared against another copy, an unresolved V gene accounts for under half, and the cause of the remainder is not known. The V and J calls and clone size come from that table; D and trimming were worked out from the DNA. The sample records hundreds of thousands of clones, 70% to 80% of which are singletons. Of the sample, approximately 12% is held by the ten largest clones.

Rearrangement joined TRBV18 to TRBJ2-7; a stretch of 11 junction bases matches TRBD2. Sequencing was carried out using PBMCs. This clonotype originated in a middle-aged woman in good health. Some clones in this sample may be carry-over from other donors' samples. In nucleotides, the sequence is TGTGCCAGCTCACCAACTAGCGGGAGTAAGGTTGCCGAGCAGTACTTC. This encodes CASSPTSGSKVAEQYF.